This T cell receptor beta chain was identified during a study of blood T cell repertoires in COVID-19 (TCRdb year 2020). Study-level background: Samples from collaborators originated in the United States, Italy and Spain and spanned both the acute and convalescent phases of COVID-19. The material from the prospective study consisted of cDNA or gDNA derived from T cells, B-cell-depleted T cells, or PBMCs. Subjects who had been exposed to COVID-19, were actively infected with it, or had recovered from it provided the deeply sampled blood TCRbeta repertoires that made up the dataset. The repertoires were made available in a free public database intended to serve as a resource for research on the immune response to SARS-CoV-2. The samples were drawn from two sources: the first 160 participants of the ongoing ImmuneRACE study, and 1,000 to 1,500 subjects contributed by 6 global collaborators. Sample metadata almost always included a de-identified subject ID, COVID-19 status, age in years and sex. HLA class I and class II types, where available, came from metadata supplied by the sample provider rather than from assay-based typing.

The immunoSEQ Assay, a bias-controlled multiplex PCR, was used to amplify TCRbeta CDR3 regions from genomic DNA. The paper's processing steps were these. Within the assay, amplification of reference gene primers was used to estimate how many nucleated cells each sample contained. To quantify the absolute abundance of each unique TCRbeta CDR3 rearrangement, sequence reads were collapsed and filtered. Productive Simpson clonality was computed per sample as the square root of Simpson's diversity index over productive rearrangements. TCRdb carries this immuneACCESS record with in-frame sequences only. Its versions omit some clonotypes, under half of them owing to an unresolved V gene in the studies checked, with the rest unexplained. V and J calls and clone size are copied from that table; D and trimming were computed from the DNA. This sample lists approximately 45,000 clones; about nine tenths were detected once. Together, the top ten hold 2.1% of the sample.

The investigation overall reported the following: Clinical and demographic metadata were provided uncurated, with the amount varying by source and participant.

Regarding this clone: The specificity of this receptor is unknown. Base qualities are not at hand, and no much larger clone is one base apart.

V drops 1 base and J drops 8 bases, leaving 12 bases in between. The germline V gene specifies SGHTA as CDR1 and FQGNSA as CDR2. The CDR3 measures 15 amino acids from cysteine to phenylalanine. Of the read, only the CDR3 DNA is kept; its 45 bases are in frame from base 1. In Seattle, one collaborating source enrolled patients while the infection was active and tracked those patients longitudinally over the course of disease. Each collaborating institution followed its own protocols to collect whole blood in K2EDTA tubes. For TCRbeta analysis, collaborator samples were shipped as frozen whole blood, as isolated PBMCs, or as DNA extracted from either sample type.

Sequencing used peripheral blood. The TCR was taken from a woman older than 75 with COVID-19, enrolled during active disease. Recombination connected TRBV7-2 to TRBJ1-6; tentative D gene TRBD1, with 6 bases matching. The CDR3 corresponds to CASSLVLQGYSPLHF. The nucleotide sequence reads TGTGCCAGCAGCTTAGTGTTACAGGGTTATTCACCCCTCCACTTT.